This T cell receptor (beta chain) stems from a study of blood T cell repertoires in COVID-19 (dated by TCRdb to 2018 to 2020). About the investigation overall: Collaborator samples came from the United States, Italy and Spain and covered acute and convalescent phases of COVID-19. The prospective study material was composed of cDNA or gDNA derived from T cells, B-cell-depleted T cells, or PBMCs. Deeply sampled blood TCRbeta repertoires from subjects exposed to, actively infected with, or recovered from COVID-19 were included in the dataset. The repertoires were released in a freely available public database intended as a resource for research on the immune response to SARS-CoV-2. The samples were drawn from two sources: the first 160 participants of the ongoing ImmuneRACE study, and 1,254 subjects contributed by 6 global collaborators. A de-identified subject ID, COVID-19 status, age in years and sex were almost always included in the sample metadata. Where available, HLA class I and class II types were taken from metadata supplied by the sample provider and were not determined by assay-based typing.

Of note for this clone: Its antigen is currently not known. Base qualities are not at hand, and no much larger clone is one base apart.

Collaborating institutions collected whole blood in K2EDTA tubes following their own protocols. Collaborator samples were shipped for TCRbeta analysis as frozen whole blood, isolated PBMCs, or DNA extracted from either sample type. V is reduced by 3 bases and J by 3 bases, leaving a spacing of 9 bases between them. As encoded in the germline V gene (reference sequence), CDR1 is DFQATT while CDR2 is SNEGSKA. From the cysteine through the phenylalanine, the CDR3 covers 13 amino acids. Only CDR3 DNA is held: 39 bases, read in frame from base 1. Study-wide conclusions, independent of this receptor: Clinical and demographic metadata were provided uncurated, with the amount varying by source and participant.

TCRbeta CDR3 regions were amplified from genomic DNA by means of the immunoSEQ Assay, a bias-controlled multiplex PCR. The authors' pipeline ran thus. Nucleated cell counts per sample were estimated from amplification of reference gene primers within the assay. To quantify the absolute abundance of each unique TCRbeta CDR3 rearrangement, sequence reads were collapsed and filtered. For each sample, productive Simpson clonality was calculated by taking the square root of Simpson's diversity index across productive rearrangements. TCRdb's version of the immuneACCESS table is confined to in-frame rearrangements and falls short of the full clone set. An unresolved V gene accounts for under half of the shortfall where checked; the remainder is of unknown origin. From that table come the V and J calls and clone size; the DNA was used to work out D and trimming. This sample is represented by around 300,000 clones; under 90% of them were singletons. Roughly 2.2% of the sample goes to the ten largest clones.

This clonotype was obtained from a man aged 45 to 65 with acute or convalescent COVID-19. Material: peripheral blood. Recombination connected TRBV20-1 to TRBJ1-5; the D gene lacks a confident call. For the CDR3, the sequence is CSASRVPNQPQHF. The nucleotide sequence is TGCAGTGCTAGTCGGGTCCCCAATCAGCCCCAGCATTTT.